The entry below describes one T cell receptor (beta chain). In its sample, this clonotype was seen many times. Its antigen target is currently unknown. Nothing much larger sits one base from this clone, and base qualities are not available. For this chain, trimming is 4 bases at the V end and 7 bases at the J end, and the number of junction bases without a gene match is 8. From its cysteine to its phenylalanine, the CDR3 spans 16 amino acids. This entry keeps only the CDR3 DNA: 48 bases, framed from base 1. According to the germline V gene (reference sequence), CDR1 reads LGHDT and CDR2 reads YNNKEL. Reading the label with the study, this specimen's time point is: blood at routine non-recurrence follow-up after resection. Whole RNA extracted from tumor and nontumor lung tissue, or from cryopreserved PBMC samples, was used for TCR sequencing without cell sorting. Patients were selected for TCR sequencing only if sufficient RNA was available from at least two tumor regions.

The record originates from a study of spatial heterogeneity in lung cancer (dated by TCRdb to the late 2010s). With respect to the entire study: Donors were 72 patients with early-stage, untreated non-small cell lung cancer from the lung TRACERx cohort. In non-small cell lung cancer, the study made a quantitative comparison of TCR alpha and beta repertoires among multiple tumor regions, matched nontumor lung and blood. Nonsynonymous mutation counts, determined by whole-exome sequencing of tumor tissue, were related to features of the TCR repertoire. Beta-chain transcripts were consistently detected in greater numbers than alpha-chain transcripts, which likely reflects a higher abundance of beta-chain transcripts. Follow-up PBMC samples were sequenced whenever the samples were available, and the median time to follow-up was about 25 months after resection. At surgery, around 200 tumor regions, around 65 matched nontumor lung samples and more than 50 PBMC samples were TCR-sequenced for both alpha and beta chains. In the raw uncorrected reads, each unique combination of TCR and UMI appeared more than ten times on average.

The research as a whole found: Only roughly 15 patients were included in comparisons of baseline and follow-up blood repertoires. Ubiquitous expanded tumor TCRs were found in blood more often at tumor resection than at routine follow-up. Additional single-cell paired TCR alpha and beta sequencing was considered necessary to confirm, at a functional level, the hypothesis that regional TCRs recognize regional mutations.

To prepare the library, 5' RACE was applied. Sequenced on a NextSeq 500. To allow correction of PCR and sequencing errors, the TCR library protocol tagged every TCR cDNA molecule with a unique molecular identifier. Per the original workflow: TCR identification, UMI-based error correction and CDR3 extraction were performed with Decombinator tools. TCRs above a frequency of 2 per 1,000, corresponding to the top 1% of the tumor frequency distribution, were defined as expanded. Renyi diversity was computed with the R vegan package after each repertoire had been subsampled 100 times to 5,000 TCRs. To build CDR3 similarity networks, amino acid triplet string-kernel similarity was used, and CDR3s were connected when their pairwise similarity was above 0.82. TCRdb passed the public sequencing reads through fastp at Q25 and MiXCR, retaining productive beta sequences. Every distinct CDR3 protein forms one entry, paired with its most common genes and DNA. The V and J calls and clone size come from TCRdb's table, not from the authors' own analysis. The sample records over 85,000 distinct CDR3 sequences, approximately 20% of which are singletons. The ten largest clonotypes hold around a fifth of the sample.

The chain links TRBV3-1 with TRBJ2-1; 12 bases in between match TRBD2. This receptor was obtained from a male donor with early-stage non-small cell lung cancer. Here the sequenced sample was PBMCs, taken at follow-up. The CDR3 reads CASSPRLAGGRNEQFF. In nucleotides, the sequence is TGTGCCAGCAGCCCCAGGCTAGCGGGGGGGAGGAATGAGCAGTTCTTC.